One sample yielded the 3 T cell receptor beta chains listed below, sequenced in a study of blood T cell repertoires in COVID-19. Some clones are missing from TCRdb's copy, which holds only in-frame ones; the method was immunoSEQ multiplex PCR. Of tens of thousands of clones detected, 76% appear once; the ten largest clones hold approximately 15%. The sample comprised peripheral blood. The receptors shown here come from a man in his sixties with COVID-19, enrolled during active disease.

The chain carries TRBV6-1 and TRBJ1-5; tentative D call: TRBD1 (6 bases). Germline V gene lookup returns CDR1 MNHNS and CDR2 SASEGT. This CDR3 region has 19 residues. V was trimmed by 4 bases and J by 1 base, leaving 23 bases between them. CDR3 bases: TGTGCCAGCAGTGGACCGGGACATACCTTGGGGGGGAGCAATCAGCCCCAGCATTTT. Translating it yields CASSGPGHTLGGSNQPQHF.

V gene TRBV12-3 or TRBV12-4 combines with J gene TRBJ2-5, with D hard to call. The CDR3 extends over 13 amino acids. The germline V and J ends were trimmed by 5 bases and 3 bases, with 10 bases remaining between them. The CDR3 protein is CASSLTTKETQYF. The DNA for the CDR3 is TGTGCCAGCAGTCTTACTACCAAAGAGACCCAGTACTTC.

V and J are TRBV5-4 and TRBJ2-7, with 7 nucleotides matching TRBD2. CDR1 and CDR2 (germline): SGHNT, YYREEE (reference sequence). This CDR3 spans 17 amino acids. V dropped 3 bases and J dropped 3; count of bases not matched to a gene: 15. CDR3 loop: CASSSGGGGGIIYEQYF. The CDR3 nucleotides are TGTGCCAGCAGCTCCGGTGGGGGGGGAGGGATCATCTACGAGCAGTACTTC.